Given below is one T cell receptor beta chain in context. At one of its ends the junction is not consistent with the germline gene, which may arise from a read error. The sample carries other DNA sequences with the same CDR3. Method: immunoSEQ multiplex PCR; TCRdb's copy keeps in-frame clones and lacks some. Seen here are 550,000 to 700,000 clones, around 73% observed once, and the top ten hold 1.5% to 2%. These data are taken from a study of shared clonotypes between healthy human individuals. Germline lookup yields CDR1 MGHDK and CDR2 SYGVNS. The CDR3 totals 16 residues. Healthy and HIV-negative, the adult donors had no recent acute infections or vaccinations. The study separated CD4+ cells into CD45RA+ naive and CD45RA-negative memory subsets.

Source material: memory CD4+ T cells sorted from blood. The subset denotes: CD45RA-negative fraction. This chain links TRBV25-1 with TRBJ2-1; the D gene could be TRBD1 or TRBD2 (5 bases each). The TCR was taken from a woman aged 25-40 years in good health. This CDR3 is CASSIFGAMKRNEQFF. CDR3 DNA: TGTGCTAGCAGTATCTTCGGGGCGATGAAAAGAAATGAGCAGTTCTTC.